The clone carrying this TCR beta chain has only one observation. The data were taken from a study of cytomegalovirus exposure and HLA in healthy donors. The PCR ran on 60 Vbeta and 13 Jbeta primers. Some clones are missing from TCRdb's copy, which holds only in-frame ones; the method was immunoSEQ multiplex PCR. The sample carries approximately 41,000 clones, 81% recorded once. With V trimmed by 8 bases and J by 4 bases, 6 bases remained unmatched. CDR1 and CDR2 (germline): LNHDA, SQIVND (reference sequence). The CDR3 is made up of 14 amino acids. The chain carries TRBV19 and TRBJ1-2; 11 nucleotides agree with TRBD1. The sequence came from a man aged 50-60 years in good health and CMV-seronegative. The source material was PBMCs. DNA for the CDR3: TGTGCCAGTGAAGGACAGGGGGCTCCCTATGGCTACACCTTC. Its translation: CASEGQGAPYGYTF.